This entry describes one TCR beta chain. This sample was taken from a study of blood T cell repertoires in COVID-19. Overall study context: Some COVID-19 samples were acute and others convalescent; all came from the United States, Italy and Spain.

The CDR3 has 16 amino acids. Germline V CDR1 and CDR2: SGHNT, YYREEE (reference sequence). With V trimmed by 3 bases and J by 6 bases, 8 bases remained unmatched. Original processing methods: For nucleated cells, counts were estimated from reference gene primer amplification. Clones were sequenced by immunoSEQ multiplex PCR, and TCRdb holds only the in-frame ones, with some missing. V and J calls and clone size are given by that table; D and trimming were obtained from the DNA. The sample consists of 120,000 to 150,000 clones, over 70% of them appearing once. The sample taken for sequencing was peripheral blood. The chain recombines TRBV5-4 with TRBJ1-6, with 8 bases that match TRBD1. This TCR came from a man aged 45-60 years who had recovered from COVID-19. Written as DNA, the CDR3 is TGTGCCAGCAGCTCATGGACAGGGAGAAGTAATTCACCCCTCCACTTT. This encodes CASSSWTGRSNSPLHF.